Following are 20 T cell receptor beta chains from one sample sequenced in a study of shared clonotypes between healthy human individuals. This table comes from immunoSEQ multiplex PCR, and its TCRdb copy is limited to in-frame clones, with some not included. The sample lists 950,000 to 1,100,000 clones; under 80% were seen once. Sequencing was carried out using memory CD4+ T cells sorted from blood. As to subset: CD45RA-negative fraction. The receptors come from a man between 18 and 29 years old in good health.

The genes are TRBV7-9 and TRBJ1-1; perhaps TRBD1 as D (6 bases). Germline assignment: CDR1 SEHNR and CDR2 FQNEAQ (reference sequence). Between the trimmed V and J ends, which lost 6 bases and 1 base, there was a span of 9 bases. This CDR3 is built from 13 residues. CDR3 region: CASRRQENTEAFF. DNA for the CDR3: TGTGCCAGCAGACGACAGGAGAACACTGAAGCTTTCTTT. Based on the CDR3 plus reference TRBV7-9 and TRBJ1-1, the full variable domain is DTGVSQNPRHKITKRGQNVTFRCDPISEHNRLYWYRQTLGQGPEFLTYFQNEAQLEKSRLLSDRFSAERPKGSFSTLEIQRTEQGDSAMYLCASRRQENTEAFFGQGTRLTVV.

The CDR3 is CAWSAVREGQLEQFF. The DNA for the CDR3 is TGTGCCTGGAGTGCCGTGCGGGAGGGCCAGCTTGAGCAGTTCTTC. The rearrangement uses TRBV30 and TRBJ2-1; TRBD2 matches at 9 bases. The CDR3 length is 15 residues. Trimming removed 1 base from V and 9 bases from J; junction bases left unmatched: 10. The germline V gene has CDR1 GTSNPN and CDR2 SVGIG (reference sequence).

The CDR3 coding sequence is TGTGCCATCGGGGAAGCGGGGCGGGGAGATACGCAGTATTTT. It is translated as CAIGEAGRGDTQYF. The genes are TRBV10-3 and TRBJ2-3, with TRBD2 matching over 7 bases. The CDR3 is 14 amino acids. After removal of 8 bases from V and 5 bases from J, the junction contained 10 bases not matched to a gene. Germline-derived CDR1 and CDR2 are ENHRY and SYGVKD.

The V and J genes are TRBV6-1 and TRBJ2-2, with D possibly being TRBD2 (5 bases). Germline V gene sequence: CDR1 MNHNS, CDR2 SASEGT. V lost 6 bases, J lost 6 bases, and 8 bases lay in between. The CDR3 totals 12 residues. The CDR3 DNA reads TGTGCCAGCAGGGAGGTTCCCGGGGAGCTGTTTTTT. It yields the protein CASREVPGELFF.

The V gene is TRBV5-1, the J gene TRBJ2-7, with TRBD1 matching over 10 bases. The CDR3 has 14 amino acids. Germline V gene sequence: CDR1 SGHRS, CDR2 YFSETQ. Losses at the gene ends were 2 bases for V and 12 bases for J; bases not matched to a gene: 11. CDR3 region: CASSLTQDRGYMYF. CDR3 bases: TGCGCCAGCAGCTTAACCCAGGACAGGGGGTATATGTACTTC.

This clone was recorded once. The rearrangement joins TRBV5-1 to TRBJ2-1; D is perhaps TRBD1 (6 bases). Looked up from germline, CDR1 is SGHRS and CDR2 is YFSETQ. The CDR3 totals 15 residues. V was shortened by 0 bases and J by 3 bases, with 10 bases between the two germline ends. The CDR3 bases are TGCGCCAGCAGCTTGGCTGCAGGGGTCTACAATGAGCAGTTCTTC. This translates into CASSLAAGVYNEQFF.

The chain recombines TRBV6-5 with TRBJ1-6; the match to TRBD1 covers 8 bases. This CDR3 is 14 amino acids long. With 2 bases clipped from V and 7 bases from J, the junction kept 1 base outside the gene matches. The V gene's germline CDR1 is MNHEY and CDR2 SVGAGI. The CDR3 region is CASSYGQGNSPLHF. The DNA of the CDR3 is TGTGCCAGCAGTTACGGACAGGGCAATTCACCCCTCCACTTT.

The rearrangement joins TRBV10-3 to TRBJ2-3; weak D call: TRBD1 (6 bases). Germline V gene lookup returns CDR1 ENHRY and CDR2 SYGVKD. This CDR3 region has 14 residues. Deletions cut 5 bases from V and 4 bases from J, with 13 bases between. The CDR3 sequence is CAISSGTPADTQYF. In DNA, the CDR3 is TGTGCCATCAGTTCCGGGACACCCGCAGATACGCAGTATTTT.

This chain's CDR3 is CASSDSIRYLRKYEQYF. For the CDR3, the DNA is TGTGCCAGCAGTGACTCGATTCGGTACCTGAGGAAATACGAGCAGTACTTC. This chain joins TRBV6-4 and TRBJ2-7, with D hard to call. Looked up from germline, CDR1 is MRHNA and CDR2 is SNTAGT. The CDR3 has 17 residues. The V gene lost 0 bases and the J gene lost 4 bases, with 19 bases spanning the gap.

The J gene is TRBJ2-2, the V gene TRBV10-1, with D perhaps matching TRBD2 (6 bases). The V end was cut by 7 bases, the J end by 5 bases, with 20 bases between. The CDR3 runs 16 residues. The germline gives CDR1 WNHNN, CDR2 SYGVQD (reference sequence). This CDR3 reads CASNNGGVSGTGELFF. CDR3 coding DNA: TGCGCCAGCAATAACGGGGGAGTGAGCGGAACCGGGGAGCTGTTTTTT.

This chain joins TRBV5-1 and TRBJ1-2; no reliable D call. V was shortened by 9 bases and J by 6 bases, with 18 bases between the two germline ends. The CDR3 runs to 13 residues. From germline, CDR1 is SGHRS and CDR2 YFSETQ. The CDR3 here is CATRRGGSDGYTF. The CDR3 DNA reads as TGCGCCACCCGGCGGGGAGGGAGTGATGGCTACACCTTC.

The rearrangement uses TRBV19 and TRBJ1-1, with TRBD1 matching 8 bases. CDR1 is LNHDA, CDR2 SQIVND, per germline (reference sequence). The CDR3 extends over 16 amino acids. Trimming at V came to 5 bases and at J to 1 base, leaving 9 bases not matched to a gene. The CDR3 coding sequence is TGTGCCAGTAGTGATAGACAGGGGAGGAGGAACACTGAAGCTTTCTTT. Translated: CASSDRQGRRNTEAFF.

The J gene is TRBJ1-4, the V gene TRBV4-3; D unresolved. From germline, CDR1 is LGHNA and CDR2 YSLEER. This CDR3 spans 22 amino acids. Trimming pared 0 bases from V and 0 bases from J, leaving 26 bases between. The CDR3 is CASSQDIIPFGYTRSTNEKLFF. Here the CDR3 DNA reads TGCGCCAGCAGCCAAGATATTATCCCATTTGGGTACACACGCTCAACTAATGAAAAACTGTTTTTT.

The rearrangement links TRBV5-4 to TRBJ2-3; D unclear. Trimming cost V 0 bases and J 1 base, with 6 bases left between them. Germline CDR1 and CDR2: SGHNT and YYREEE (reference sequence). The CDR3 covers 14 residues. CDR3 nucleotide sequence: TGTGCCAGCAGCTTGGAGGCGGGCACAGATACGCAGTATTTT. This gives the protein CASSLEAGTDTQYF. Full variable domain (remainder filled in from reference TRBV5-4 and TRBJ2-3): ETGVTQSPTHLIKTRGQQVTLRCSSQSGHNTVSWYQQALGQGPQFIFQYYREEENGRGNFPPRFSGLQFPNYSSELNVNALELDDSALYLCASSLEAGTDTQYFGPGTRLTVL.

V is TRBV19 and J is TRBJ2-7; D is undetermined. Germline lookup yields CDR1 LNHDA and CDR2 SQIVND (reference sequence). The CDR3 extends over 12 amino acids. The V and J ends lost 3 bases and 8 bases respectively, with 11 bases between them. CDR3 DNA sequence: TGTGCCAGTAGTATCATTAACGAGAAGCAGTACTTC. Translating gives CASSIINEKQYF.

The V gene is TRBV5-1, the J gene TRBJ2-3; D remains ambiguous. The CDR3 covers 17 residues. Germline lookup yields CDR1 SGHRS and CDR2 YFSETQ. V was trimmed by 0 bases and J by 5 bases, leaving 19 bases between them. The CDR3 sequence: CASSLAPLSARLDTQYF. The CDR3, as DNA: TGCGCCAGCAGCTTGGCCCCCTTGAGTGCCCGCTTAGATACGCAGTATTTT.

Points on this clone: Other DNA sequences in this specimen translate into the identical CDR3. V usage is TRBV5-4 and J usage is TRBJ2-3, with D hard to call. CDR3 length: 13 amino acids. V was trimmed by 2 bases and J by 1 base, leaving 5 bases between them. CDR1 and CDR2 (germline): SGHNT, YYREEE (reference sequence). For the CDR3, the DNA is TGTGCCAGCAGCTTCCCGGGCACAGATACGCAGTATTTT. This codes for CASSFPGTDTQYF.

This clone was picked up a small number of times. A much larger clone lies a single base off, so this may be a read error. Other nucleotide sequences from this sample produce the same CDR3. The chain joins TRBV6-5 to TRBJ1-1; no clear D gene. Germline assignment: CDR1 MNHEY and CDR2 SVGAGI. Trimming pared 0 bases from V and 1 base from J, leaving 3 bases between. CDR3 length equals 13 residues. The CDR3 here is CASSYSANTEAFF. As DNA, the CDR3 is TGTGCCAGCAGTTACTCGGCGAACACTGAAGCTTTCTTT.

The CDR3 loop reads CASSLDGTMYNEQFF. CDR3 DNA sequence: TGCGCCAGCAGCTTGGACGGGACAATGTACAATGAGCAGTTCTTC. The chain links TRBV5-1 to TRBJ2-1, with D perhaps matching TRBD1 (6 bases). Germline lookup yields CDR1 SGHRS and CDR2 YFSETQ. The V gene lost 0 bases and the J gene lost 4 bases, with 11 bases spanning the gap. The length of the CDR3 is 15 residues.

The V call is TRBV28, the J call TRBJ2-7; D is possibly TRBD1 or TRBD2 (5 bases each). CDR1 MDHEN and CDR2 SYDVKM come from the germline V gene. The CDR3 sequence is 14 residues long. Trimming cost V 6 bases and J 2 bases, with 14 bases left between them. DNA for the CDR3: TGTGCCAGCAGGGGGACCCCCCCCGCCTACGAGCAGTACTTC. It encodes CASRGTPPAYEQYF.